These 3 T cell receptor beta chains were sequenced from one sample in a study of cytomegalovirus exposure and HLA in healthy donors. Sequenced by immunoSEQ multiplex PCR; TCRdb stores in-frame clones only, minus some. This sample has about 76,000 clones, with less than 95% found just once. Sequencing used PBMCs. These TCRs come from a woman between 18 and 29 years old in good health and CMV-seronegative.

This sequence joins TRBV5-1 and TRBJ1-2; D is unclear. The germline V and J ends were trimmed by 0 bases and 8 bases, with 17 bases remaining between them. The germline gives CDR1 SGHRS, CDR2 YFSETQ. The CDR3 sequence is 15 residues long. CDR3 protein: CASSLETSGLSGYTF. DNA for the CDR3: TGCGCCAGCAGCTTGGAAACAAGTGGACTTTCGGGCTACACCTTC.

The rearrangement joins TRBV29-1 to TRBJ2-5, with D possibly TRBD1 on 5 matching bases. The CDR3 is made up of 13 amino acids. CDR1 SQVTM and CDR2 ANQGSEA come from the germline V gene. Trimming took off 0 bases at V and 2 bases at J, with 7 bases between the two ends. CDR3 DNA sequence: TGCAGCGTTGAAGATAACAGGCAAGAGACCCAGTACTTC. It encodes CSVEDNRQETQYF.

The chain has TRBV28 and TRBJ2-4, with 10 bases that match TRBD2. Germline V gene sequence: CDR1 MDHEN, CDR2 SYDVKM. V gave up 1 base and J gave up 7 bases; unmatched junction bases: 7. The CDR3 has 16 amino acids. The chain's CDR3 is CASSLSTSGFWNIQYF. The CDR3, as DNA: TGTGCCAGCAGTTTATCGACTAGCGGGTTTTGGAACATTCAGTACTTC.